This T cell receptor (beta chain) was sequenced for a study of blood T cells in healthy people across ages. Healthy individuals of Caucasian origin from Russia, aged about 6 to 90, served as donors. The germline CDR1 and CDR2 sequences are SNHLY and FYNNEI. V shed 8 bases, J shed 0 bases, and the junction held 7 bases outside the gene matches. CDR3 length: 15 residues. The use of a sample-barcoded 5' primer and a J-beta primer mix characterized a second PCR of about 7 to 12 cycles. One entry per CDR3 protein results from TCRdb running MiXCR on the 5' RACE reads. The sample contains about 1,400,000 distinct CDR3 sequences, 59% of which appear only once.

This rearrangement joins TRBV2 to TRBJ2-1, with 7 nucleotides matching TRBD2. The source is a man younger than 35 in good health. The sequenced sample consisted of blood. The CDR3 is CASLTSSSSYNEQFF. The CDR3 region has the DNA TGTGCCAGCTTGACTAGCTCTAGCTCCTACAATGAGCAGTTCTTC.